This T cell receptor beta chain was documented in a study of radiotherapy plus CTLA-4 blockade in lung cancer. In the study overall: Among enrolled patients, 15% to 20% responded and about 30% achieved disease control.

Study-wide results and limits: Some TCR clones had been derived from tumors. These clones expanded in peripheral blood after radiotherapy plus ipilimumab.

As for this clone: Antigen unknown.

Method: immunoSEQ multiplex PCR; TCRdb's copy keeps in-frame clones and lacks some. The top ten hold approximately 2.6% of the sample, which has more than 75,000 clones, about four fifths seen once. This CDR3 comprises 13 residues. Trimming took 5 bases from V and 2 from J; bases not matched to a gene: 3. Germline V gives CDR1 SGHRS, CDR2 YFSETQ. It was focal radiation plus CTLA-4 blockade with ipilimumab that patients with chemo-refractory metastatic non-small-cell lung cancer received. The source is a human donor with non-small cell lung cancer who had a partial response to radiotherapy plus ipilimumab. Some clones in this sample may be carry-over from other donors' samples. Sequencing used peripheral blood, obtained from a patient treated with radiotherapy plus ipilimumab. The J gene is TRBJ2-7, the V gene TRBV5-1, with TRBD2 matching over 8 bases. The DNA of the CDR3 is TGCGCCAGCAGTGGCGGGGGGACCTACGAGCAGTACTTC. Translation: CASSGGGTYEQYF.